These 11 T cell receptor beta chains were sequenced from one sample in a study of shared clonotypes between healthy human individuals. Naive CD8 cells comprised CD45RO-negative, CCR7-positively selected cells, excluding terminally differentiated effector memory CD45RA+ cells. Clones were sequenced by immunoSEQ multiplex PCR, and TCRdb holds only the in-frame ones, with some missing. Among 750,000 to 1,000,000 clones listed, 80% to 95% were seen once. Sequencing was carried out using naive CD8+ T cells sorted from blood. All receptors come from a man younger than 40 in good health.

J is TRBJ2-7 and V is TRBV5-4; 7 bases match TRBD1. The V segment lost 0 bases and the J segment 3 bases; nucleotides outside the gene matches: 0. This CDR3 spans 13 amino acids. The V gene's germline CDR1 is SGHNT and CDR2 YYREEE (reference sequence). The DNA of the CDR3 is TGTGCCAGCAGCTTGGGGACAGGCTACGAGCAGTACTTC. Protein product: CASSLGTGYEQYF.

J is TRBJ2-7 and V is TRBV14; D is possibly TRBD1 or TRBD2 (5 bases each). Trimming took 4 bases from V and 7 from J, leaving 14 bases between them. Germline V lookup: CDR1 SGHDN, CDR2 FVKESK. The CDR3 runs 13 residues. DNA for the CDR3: TGTGCCAGCAGCCCTGGGACCCCGGGGGAGCAGTACTTC. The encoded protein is CASSPGTPGEQYF.

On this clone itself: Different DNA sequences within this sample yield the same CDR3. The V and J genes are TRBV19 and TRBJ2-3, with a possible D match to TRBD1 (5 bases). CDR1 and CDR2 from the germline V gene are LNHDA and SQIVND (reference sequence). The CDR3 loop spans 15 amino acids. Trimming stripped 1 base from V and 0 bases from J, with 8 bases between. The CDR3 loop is CASSIAGRSTDTQYF. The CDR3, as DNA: TGTGCCAGTAGTATAGCAGGGCGTAGCACAGATACGCAGTATTTT.

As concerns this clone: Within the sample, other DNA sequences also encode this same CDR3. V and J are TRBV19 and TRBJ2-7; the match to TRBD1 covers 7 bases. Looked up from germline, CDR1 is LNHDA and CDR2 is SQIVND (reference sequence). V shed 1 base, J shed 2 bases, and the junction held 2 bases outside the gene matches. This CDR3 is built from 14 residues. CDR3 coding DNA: TGTGCCAGTAGTATAGGACAGGGTGCCTACGAGCAGTACTTC. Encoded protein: CASSIGQGAYEQYF.

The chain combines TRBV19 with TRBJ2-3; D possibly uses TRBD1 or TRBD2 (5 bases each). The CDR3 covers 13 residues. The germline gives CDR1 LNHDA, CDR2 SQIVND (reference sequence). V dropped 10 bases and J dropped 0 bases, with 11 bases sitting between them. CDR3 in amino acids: CATAGASTDTQYF. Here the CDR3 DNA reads TGTGCCACCGCCGGGGCGAGCACAGATACGCAGTATTTT.

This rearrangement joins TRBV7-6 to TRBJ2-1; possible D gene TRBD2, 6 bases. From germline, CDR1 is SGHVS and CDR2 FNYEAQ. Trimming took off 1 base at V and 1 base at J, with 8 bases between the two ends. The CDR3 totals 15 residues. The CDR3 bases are TGTGCCAGCAGCTTAGTAGCGGTTTCCTACAATGAGCAGTTCTTC. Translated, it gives CASSLVAVSYNEQFF.

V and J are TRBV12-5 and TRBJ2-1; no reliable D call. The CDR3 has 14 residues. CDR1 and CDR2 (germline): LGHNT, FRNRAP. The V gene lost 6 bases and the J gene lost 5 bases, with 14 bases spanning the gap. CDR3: CASGISYNNNEQFF. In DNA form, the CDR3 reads TGTGCTAGTGGAATTTCTTACAATAACAATGAGCAGTTCTTC.

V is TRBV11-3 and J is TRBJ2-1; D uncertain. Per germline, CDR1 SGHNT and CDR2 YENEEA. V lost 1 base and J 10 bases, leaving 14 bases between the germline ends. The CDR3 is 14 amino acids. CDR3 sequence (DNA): TGTGCCAGCAGCTTAGTTAGCCCCGCAGAGGAGCAGTTCTTC. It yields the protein CASSLVSPAEEQFF.

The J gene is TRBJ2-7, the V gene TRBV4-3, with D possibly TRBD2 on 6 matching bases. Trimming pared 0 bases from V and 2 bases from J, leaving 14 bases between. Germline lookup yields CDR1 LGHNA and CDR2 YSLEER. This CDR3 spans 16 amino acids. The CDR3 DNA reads TGCGCCAGCAGCCAAGATTGGAGGGTTGGGACCTACGAGCAGTACTTC. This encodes CASSQDWRVGTYEQYF.

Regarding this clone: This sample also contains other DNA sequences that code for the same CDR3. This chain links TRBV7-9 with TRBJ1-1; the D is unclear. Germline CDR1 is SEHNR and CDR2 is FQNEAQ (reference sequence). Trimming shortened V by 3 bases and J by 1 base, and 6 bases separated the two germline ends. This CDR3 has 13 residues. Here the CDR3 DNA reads TGTGCCAGCAGCTTCGAGGGGAACACTGAAGCTTTCTTT. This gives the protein CASSFEGNTEAFF.

DNA of the CDR3: TGTGCCAGCAGCTCCCGGGACCGTGAAGAAAAACTGTTTTTT. It encodes CASSSRDREEKLFF. The chain couples TRBV7-9 to TRBJ1-4, with D possibly matching TRBD1 (5 bases). The length of the CDR3 is 14 residues. The ends were cut back, 4 bases at V and 8 bases at J, with 14 bases in the middle. Germline V gives CDR1 SEHNR, CDR2 FQNEAQ (reference sequence). The whole variable domain, filled in from reference TRBV7-9 and TRBJ1-4, reads DTGVSQNPRHKITKRGQNVTFRCDPISEHNRLYWYRQTLGQGPEFLTYFQNEAQLEKSRLLSDRFSAERPKGSFSTLEIQRTEQGDSAMYLCASSSRDREEKLFFGSGTQLSVL.